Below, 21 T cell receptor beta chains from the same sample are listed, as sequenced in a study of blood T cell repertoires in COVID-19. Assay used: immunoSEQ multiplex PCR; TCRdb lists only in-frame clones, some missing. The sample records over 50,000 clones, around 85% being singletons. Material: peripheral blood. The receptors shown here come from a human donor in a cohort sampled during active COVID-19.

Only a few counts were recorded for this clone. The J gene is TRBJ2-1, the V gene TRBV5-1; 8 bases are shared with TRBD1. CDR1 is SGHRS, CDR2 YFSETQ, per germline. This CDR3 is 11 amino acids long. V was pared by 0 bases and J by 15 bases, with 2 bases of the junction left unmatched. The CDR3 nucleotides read TGCGCCAGCAGCTTGGGGACAGGGCCGTTCTTC. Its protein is CASSLGTGPFF.

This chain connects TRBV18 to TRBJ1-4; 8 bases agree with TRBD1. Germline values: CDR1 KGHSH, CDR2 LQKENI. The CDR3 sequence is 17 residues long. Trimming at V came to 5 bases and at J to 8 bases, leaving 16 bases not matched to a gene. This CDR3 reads CASSSGDRGFLGEKLFF. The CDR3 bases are TGTGCCAGCTCATCAGGAGACAGGGGTTTCCTAGGAGAAAAACTGTTTTTT.

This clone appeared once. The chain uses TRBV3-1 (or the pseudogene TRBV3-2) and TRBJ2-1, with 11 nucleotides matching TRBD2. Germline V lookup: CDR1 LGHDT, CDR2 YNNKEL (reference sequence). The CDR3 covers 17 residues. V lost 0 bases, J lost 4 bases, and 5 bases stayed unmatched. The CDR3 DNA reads TGTGCCAGCAGCCAAGATATGGGACTAGCGGCATACAATGAGCAGTTCTTC. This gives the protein CASSQDMGLAAYNEQFF.

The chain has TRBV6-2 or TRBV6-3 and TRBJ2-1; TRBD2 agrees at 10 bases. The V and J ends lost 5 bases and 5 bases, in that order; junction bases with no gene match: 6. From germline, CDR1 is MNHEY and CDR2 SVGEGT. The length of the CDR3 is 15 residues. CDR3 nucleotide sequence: TGTGCCAGCAGTACCCTAGCGGGAGAGGACAATGAGCAGTTCTTC. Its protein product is CASSTLAGEDNEQFF.

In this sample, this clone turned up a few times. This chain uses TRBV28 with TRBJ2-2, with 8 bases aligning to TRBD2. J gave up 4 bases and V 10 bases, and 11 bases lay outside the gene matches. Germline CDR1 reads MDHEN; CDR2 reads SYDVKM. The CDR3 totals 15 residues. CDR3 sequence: CATSGAGGSTGELFF. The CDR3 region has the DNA TGTGCCACCTCGGGGGCGGGAGGAAGCACCGGGGAGCTGTTTTTT.

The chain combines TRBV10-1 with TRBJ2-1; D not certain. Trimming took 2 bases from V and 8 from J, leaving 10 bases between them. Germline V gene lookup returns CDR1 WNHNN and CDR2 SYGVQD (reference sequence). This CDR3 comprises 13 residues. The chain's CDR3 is CASSETIAHEQFF. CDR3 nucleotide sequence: TGCGCCAGCAGTGAGACAATAGCTCATGAGCAGTTCTTC.

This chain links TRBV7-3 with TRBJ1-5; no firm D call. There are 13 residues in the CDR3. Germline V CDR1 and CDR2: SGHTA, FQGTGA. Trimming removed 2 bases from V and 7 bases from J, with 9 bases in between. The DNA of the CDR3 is TGTGCCAGCAGCTTATCATACACGCAGCCCCAGCATTTT. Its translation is CASSLSYTQPQHF.

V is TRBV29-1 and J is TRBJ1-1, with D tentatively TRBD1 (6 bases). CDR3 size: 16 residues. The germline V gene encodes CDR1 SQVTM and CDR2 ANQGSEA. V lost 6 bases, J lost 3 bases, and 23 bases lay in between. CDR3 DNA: TGCAGCGTGACGAAGGTACAGGGTCGTTTTGACACTGAAGCTTTCTTT. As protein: CSVTKVQGRFDTEAFF.

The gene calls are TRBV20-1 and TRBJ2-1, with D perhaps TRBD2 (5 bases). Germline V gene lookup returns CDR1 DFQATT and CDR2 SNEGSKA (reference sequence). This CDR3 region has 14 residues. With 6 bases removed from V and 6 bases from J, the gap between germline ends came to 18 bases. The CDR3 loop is CSASTTRKPNEQFF. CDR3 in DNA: TGCAGTGCAAGTACCACTAGAAAACCCAATGAGCAGTTCTTC.

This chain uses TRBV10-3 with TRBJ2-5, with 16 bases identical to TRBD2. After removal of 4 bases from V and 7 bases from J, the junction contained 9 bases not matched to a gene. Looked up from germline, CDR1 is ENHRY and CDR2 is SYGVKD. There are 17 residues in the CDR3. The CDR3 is CAISAGLAGGLDLTQYF. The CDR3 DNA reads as TGTGCCATCAGTGCGGGACTAGCGGGGGGGTTGGATCTGACCCAGTACTTC.

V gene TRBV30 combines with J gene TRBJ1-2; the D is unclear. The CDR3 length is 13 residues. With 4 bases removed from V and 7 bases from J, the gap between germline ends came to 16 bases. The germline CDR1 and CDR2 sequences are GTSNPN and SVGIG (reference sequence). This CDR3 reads CAWNLNPLSGYTF. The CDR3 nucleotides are TGTGCCTGGAATTTGAATCCATTGAGTGGCTACACCTTC.

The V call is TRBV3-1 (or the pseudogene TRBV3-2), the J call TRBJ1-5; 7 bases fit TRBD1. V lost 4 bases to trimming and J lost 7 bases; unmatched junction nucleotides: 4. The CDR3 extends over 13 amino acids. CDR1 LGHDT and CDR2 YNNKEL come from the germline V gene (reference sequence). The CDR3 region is CASSRQGYQPQHF. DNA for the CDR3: TGTGCCAGCAGCCGACAGGGTTACCAGCCCCAGCATTTT.

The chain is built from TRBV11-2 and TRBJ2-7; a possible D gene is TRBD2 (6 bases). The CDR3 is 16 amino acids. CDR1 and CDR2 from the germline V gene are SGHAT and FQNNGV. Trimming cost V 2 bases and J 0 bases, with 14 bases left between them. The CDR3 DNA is TGTGCCAGCAGCTTATGGGGTAGCGGACTCTCCTACGAGCAGTACTTC. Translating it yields CASSLWGSGLSYEQYF.

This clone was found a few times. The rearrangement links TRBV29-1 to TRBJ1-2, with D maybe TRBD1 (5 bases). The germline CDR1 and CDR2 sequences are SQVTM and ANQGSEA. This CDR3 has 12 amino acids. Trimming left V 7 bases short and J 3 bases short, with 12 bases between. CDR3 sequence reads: CSDFGGDYGYTF. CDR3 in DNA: TGCAGCGACTTTGGGGGGGACTATGGCTACACCTTC.

The CDR3 here is CASSLPGSLGDTQYF. The CDR3 region has the DNA TGTGCCAGCAGTTTACCGGGGAGTTTGGGAGATACGCAGTATTTT. The V and J genes are TRBV27 and TRBJ2-3; tentatively, D is TRBD2 (5 bases). The V and J ends lost 2 bases and 5 bases respectively, with 14 bases between them. This CDR3 is 15 amino acids long. Germline V CDR1 and CDR2: MNHEY, SMNVEV (reference sequence).

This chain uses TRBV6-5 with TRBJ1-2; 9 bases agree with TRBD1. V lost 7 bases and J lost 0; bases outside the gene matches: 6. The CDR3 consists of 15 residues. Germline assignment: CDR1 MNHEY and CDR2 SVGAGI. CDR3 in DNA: TGTGCCAGCAAGCCGGGACAGGGTGCTAACTATGGCTACACCTTC. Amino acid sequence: CASKPGQGANYGYTF.

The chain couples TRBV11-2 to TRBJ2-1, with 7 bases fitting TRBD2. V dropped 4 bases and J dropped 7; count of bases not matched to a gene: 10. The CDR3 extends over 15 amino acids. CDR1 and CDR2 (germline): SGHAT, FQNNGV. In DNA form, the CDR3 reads TGTGCCAGCAGCTATACACCGACTAGCTCGAATGAGCAGTTCTTC. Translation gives CASSYTPTSSNEQFF.

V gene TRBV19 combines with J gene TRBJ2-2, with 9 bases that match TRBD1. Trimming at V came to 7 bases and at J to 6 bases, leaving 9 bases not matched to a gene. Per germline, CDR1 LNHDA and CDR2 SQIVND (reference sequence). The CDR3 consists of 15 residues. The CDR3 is CASTKDRGGSGELFF. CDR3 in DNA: TGTGCCAGTACCAAGGACAGGGGAGGGTCCGGGGAGCTGTTTTTT.

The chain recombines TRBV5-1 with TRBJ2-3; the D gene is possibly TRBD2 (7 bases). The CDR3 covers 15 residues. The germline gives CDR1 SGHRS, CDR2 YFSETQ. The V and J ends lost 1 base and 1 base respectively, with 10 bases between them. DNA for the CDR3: TGCGCCAGCAGCTTGATAGGGGGGGGCACAGATACGCAGTATTTT. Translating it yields CASSLIGGGTDTQYF.

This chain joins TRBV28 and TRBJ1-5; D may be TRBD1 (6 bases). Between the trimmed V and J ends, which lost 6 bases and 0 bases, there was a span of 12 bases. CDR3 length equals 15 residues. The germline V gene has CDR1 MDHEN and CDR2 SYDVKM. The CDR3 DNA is TGTGCCAGCAGCCTGGCGGGGGCTAGCAATCAGCCCCAGCATTTT. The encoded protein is CASSLAGASNQPQHF.

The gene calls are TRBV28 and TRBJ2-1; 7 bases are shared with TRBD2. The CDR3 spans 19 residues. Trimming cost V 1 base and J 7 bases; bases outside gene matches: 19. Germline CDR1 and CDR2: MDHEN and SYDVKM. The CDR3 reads CASSLFPRPAGVRRNEQFF. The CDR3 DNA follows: TGTGCCAGCAGTTTATTCCCACGACCGGCGGGAGTGAGGAGGAATGAGCAGTTCTTC.